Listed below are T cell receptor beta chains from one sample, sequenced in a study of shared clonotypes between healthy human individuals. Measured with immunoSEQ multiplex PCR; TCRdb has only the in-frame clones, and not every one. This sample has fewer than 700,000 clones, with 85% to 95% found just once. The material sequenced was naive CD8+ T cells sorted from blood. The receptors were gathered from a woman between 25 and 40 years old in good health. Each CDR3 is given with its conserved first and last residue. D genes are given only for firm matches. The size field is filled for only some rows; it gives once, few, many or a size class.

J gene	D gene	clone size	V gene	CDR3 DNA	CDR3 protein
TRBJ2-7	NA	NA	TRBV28	TGTGCCAGCAGTTTTACCGGACTGTCCTACGAGCAGTACTTC	CASSFTGLSYEQYF
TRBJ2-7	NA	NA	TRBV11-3	TGTGCCAGCAGCTTAGACGGCTACGAGCAGTACTTC	CASSLDGYEQYF
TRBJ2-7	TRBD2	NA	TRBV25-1	TGTGCCAGCAGTGGGCTAGCGGTTGACTACGAGCAGTACTTC	CASSGLAVDYEQYF
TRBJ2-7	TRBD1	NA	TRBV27	TGTGCCAGCAGTTTACTCGGACAGGGTTTCGATGAGCAGTACTTC	CASSLLGQGFDEQYF
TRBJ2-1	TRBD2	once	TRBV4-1	TGCGCCAGCAGCCAAGCGCGAACTAGCGGGATACCTGAGCAGTTCTTC	CASSQARTSGIPEQFF
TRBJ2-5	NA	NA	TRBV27	TGTGCCAGCAGTTTAGGACGGATACCAGAAGAGACCCAGTACTTC	CASSLGRIPEETQYF
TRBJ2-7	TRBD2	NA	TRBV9	TGTGCCAGCAGCCCTCAGCGGGAGAAGAACGAGCAGTACTTC	CASSPQREKNEQYF
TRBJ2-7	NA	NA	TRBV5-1	TGCGCCAGCAGCTCCAACTTAATACGTTCTGCGGACGAGCAGTACTTC	CASSSNLIRSADEQYF
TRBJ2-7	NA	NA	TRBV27	TGTGCCAGCAGTTCTTCCGGGACCTACGAGCAGTACTTC	CASSSSGTYEQYF
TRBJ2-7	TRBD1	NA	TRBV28	TGTGCCAGCAGTTTCGTGGGACAGGGTCTCTACGAGCAGTACTTC	CASSFVGQGLYEQYF
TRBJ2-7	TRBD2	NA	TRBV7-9	TGTGCCAGCAGCTTAGCGCGTTTGAGCGGGAGAGAAGACGACGAGCAGTACTTC	CASSLARLSGREDDEQYF
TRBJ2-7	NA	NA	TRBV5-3	TGTGCCAGAAGCTTGGGAGGGGTCCCACTTTCCTCCTACGAGCAGTACTTC	CARSLGGVPLSSYEQYF
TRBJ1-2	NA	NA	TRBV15	TGTGCCACCAGTGGGTATCGTGTCGCTACAGGGTACGGCTACACCTTC	CATSGYRVATGYGYTF
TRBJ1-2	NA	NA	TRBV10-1	TGCGCCAGCAGTGAGTCTCGGTCTTGGGGCTACACCTTC	CASSESRSWGYTF
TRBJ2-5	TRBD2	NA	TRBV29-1	TGCAGCGTTGAACCGGCTAGCGGGGGTCAAGAGACCCAGTACTTC	CSVEPASGGQETQYF
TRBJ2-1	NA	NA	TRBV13	TGTGCCAGCAGCTTGGGCTTGGGGGGCCGGGAGCAGTTCTTC	CASSLGLGGREQFF
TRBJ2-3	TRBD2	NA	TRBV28	TGTGCGACCCAACTAGCGGAAGGCACAGATACGCAGTATTTT	CATQLAEGTDTQYF
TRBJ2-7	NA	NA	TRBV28	TGTGCCAGCACTCCCCTAAACAGGGCCCAAGTCGACGAGCAGTACTTC	CASTPLNRAQVDEQYF
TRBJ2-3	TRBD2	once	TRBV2	TGTGCCACGGGACTAGCGGGAGAGGGGGATACGCAGTATTTT	CATGLAGEGDTQYF
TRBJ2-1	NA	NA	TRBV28	TGTGCCAGCAGTGCGGGCTCCTACAATGAGCAGTTCTTC	CASSAGSYNEQFF
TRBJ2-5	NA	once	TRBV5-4	TGTGCCAGCAGCTTCGTAGCAGAAGAGACCCAGTACTTC	CASSFVAEETQYF
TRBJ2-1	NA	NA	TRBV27	TGTGCCAGCAGTTTAACAGGGAGCAATGAGCAGTTCTTC	CASSLTGSNEQFF
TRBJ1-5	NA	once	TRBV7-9	TGTGCCAGCAGCTTAGGGGGGACTGCCGACGATCAGCCCCAGCATTTT	CASSLGGTADDQPQHF
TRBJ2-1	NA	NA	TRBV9	TGTGCCAGCAGCCCCGGGGGTACGGGAAATGAGCAGTTCTTC	CASSPGGTGNEQFF
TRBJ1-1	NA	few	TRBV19	TGTGCCAGTTCCCTCGTAAAAAGCACTGAAGCTTTCTTT	CASSLVKSTEAFF
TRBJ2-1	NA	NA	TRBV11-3	TGTGCCAGCAGCTTAGGGGCAGGGGCAGGGGACAATGAGCAGTTCTTC	CASSLGAGAGDNEQFF
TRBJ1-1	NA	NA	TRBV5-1	TGCGCCAGCTTGGGCCAGGGTGACACTGAAGCTTTCTTT	CASLGQGDTEAFF
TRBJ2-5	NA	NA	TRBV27	TGTGCCAGCAGTTTATCGGGCCAAGGCACGGAGACCCAGTACTTC	CASSLSGQGTETQYF
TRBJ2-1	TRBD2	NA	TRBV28	TGTGCCAGCAGTCCTCCCCCATGGACTAGCGAGGGCTACAATGAGCAGTTCTTC	CASSPPPWTSEGYNEQFF
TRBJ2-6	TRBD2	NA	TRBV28	TGTGCCAGCAGTTTATCCGGGACTAGCGCTTTCTACTCTGGGGCCAACGTCCTGACTTTC	CASSLSGTSAFYSGANVLTF
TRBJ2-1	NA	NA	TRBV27	TGTGCCAGCAGTTTAACAGGCCCCTGGGAGGATGAGCAGTTCTTC	CASSLTGPWEDEQFF
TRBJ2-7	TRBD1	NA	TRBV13	TGTGCCAGCAGCATACCCCGGGACAGGGAAGGCTCCGAGCAGTACTTC	CASSIPRDREGSEQYF
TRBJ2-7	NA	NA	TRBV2	TGTGCCAGCAGTTACGGGACGGGGACCTACGAGCAGTACTTC	CASSYGTGTYEQYF
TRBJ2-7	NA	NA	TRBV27	TGTGCCAGCAGTTTTATGGGGCTTGGCGAGCAGTACTTC	CASSFMGLGEQYF